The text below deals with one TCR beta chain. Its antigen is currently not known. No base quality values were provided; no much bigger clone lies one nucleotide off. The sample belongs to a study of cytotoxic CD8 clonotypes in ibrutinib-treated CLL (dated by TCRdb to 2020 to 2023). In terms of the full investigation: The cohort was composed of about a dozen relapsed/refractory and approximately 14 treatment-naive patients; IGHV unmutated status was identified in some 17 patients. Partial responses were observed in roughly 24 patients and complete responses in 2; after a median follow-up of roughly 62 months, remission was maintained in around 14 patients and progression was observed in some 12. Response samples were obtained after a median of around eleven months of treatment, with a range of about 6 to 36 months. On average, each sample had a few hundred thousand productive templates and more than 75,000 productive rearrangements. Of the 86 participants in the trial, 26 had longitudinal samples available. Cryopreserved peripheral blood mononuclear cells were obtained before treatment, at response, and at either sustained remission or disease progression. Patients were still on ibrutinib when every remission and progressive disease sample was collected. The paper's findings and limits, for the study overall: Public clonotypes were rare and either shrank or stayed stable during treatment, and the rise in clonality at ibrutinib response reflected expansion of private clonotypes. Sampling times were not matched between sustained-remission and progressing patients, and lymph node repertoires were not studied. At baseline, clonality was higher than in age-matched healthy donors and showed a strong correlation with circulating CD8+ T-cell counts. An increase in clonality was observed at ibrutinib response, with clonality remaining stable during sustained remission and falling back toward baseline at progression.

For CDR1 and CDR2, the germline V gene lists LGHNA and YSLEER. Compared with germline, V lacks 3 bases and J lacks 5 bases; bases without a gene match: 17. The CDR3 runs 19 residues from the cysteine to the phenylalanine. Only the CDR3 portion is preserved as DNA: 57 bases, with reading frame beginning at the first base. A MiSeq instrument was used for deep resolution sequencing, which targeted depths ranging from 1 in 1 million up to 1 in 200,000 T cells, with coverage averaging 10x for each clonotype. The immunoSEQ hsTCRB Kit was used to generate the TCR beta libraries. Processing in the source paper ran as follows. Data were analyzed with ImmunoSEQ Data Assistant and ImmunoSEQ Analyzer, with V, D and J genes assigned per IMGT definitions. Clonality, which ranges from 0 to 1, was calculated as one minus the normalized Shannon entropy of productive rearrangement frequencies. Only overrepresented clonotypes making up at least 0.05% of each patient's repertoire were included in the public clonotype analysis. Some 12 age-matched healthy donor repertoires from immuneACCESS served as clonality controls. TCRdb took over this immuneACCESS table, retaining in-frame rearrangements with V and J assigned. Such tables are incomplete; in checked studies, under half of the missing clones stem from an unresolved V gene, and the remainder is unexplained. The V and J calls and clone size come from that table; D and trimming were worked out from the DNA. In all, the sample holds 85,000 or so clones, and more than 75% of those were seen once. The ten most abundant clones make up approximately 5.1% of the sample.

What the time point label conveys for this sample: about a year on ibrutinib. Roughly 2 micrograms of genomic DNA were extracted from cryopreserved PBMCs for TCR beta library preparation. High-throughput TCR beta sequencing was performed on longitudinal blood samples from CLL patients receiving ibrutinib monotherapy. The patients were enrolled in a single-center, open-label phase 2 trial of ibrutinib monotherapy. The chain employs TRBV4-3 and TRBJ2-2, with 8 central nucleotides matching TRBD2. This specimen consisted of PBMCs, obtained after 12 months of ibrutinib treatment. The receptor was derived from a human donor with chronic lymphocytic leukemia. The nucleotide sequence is TGCGCCAGCAGCCACCCCGGGGACATAGCGGGAATTCGTACCGGGGAGCTGTTTTTT. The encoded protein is CASSHPGDIAGIRTGELFF.